These 4 T cell receptor beta chains came from one sample sequenced in a study of yellow fever vaccine responses in identical twins. TCRdb recomputed calls from the RT-PCR reads with MiXCR, one row per CDR3 protein. The sample lists 1,800 or so distinct CDR3 sequences; around nine tenths were seen once. The starting material was T cells from blood (PBMCs), unsorted or a sorted subset (not recorded which), obtained before or after yellow fever vaccination (not recorded which). The source of these receptors is a woman under 30 who received the yellow fever vaccine.

The chain couples TRBV5-1 to TRBJ2-1; 8 nucleotides agree with TRBD2. Unmatched junction bases numbered 7, after V lost 0 bases and J lost 5 bases. Germline values: CDR1 SGHRS, CDR2 YFSETQ. The CDR3 sequence is 16 residues long. The CDR3 coding sequence is TGCGCCAGCAGCTTGGCTCGGCTAGCGGGCGACAATGAGCAGTTCTTC. It translates to CASSLARLAGDNEQFF.

This clonotype occurred once. CDR3 nucleotide sequence: TGTGCCAGCAGTACGCCGACAGGCTATGGCTACACCTTC. Its translation is CASSTPTGYGYTF. The rearrangement joins TRBV12-3 or TRBV12-4 to TRBJ1-2; the D gene is possibly TRBD1 (6 bases). The ends were cut back, 5 bases at V and 4 bases at J, with 11 bases in the middle. This CDR3 contains 13 residues.

This clonotype was seen a handful of times. The chain couples TRBV20-1 to TRBJ1-5; 10 bases agree with TRBD1. The CDR3 is 15 residues long. Trimming removed 5 bases from V and 3 bases from J; junction bases left unmatched: 7. The germline V gene has CDR1 DFQATT and CDR2 SNEGSKA (reference sequence). This CDR3 reads CSAPTGQGNNQPQHF. In DNA, the CDR3 is TGCAGTGCTCCCACGGGACAGGGGAACAATCAGCCCCAGCATTTT.

This clonotype was seen only once. The gene calls are TRBV5-4 and TRBJ2-1; unclear D gene. V shed 1 base and J shed 0 bases, with 11 bases lying between them. Germline V gene lookup returns CDR1 SGHNT and CDR2 YYREEE (reference sequence). The CDR3 sequence is 16 residues long. CDR3 nucleotide sequence: TGTGCCAGCAGCTTGTCGGTACGAGGCTCCTACAATGAGCAGTTCTTC. As protein: CASSLSVRGSYNEQFF.